This TCR beta chain was retrieved from a study of blood T cell repertoires in COVID-19. On the study more broadly: Samples representing acute and convalescent COVID-19 were sourced from the United States, Italy and Spain. PBMCs, B-cell-depleted T cells, or T cells were the source of the cDNA or gDNA that made up the material.

This clone was found a few times. How the authors handled the data: Amplification from reference gene primers served as the basis for estimated nucleated cell counts. The protocol was immunoSEQ multiplex PCR, while the TCRdb copy is restricted to in-frame clones and leaves out a portion. D and trimming were read from the DNA, whereas the V and J calls and clone size are those reported in that table. The sample lists almost 45,000 clones; about 70% were seen once. Germline CDR1 and CDR2: MGHDK and SYGVNS. The CDR3 runs 17 residues. The germline V and J ends were trimmed by 2 bases and 3 bases, with 19 bases remaining between them.

The sequence was collected from an older man with acute or convalescent COVID-19. The gene calls are TRBV25-1 and TRBJ1-1, with D possibly being TRBD1 (6 bases). The sequenced material came from peripheral blood. The CDR3 DNA reads as TGTGCCAGCAGTGAAGGCCAGGGGAGCGCCTTAGACACTGAAGCTTTCTTT. Encoded protein: CASSEGQGSALDTEAFF.